This TCR beta chain was documented in a study of T cells after yellow fever vaccination. Trimming stripped 4 bases from V and 1 base from J, with 4 bases between. CDR3 length: 11 amino acids. Germline assignment: CDR1 SQVTM and CDR2 ANQGSEA. The table lists this clonotype with many counts. Via MiXCR, TCRdb re-called the 5' RACE reads, giving one row per CDR3 protein. This table holds about 310,000 distinct CDR3 sequences, roughly 4% found once. The chain employs TRBV29-1 and TRBJ1-1; D not certain. This TCR was sampled from a man between 18 and 29 years old who received the YFV17D yellow fever vaccine. The sequencing used PBMCs, collected on the day of the yellow fever booster vaccination. The CDR3 sequence is CSVARNTEAFF. The CDR3 DNA reads as TGCAGCGTTGCAAGGAACACTGAAGCTTTCTTT.